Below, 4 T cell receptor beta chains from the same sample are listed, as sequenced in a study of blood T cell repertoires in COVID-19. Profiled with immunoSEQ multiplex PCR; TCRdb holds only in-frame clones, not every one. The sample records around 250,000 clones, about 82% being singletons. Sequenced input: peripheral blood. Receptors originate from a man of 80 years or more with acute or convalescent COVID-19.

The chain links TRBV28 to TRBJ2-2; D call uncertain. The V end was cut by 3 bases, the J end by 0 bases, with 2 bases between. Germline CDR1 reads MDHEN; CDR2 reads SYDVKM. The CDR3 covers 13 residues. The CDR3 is CASSFSNTGELFF. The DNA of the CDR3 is TGTGCCAGCAGTTTCTCGAACACCGGGGAGCTGTTTTTT. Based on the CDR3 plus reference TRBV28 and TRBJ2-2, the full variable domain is DVKVTQSSRYLVKRTGEKVFLECVQDMDHENMFWYRQDPGLGLRLIYFSYDVKMKEKGDIPEGYSVSREKKERFSLILESASTNQTSMYLCASSFSNTGELFFGEGSRLTVL.

CDR3 sequence reads: CASSESGTGYGYTF. The CDR3 coding sequence is TGTGCCAGCAGTGAAAGCGGGACAGGGTATGGCTACACCTTC. V is TRBV25-1 and J is TRBJ1-2; 9 bases match TRBD1. The CDR3 is made up of 14 amino acids. V lost 2 bases, J lost 5 bases, and 3 bases stayed unmatched. The V gene's germline CDR1 is MGHDK and CDR2 SYGVNS.

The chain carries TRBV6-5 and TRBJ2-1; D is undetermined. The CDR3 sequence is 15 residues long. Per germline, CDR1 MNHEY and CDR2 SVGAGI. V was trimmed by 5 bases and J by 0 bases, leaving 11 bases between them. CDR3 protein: CASSQTQSSYNEQFF. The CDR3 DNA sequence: TGTGCCAGCAGTCAGACACAGAGCTCCTACAATGAGCAGTTCTTC.

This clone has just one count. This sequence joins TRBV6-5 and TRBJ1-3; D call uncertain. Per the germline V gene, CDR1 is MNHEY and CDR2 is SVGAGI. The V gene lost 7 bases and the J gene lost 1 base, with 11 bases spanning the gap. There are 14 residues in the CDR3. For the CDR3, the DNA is TGTGCCAGCACCTCTCCGGGGTCTGGAAACACCATATATTTT. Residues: CASTSPGSGNTIYF.